Below are 25 T cell receptor beta chains sequenced from a single sample in a study of T cell responses to AZD1222 COVID-19 vaccine. The method was immunoSEQ multiplex PCR; TCRdb's version includes in-frame clones alone and lacks a portion of them. Of approximately 170,000 clones in the sample, approximately 86% were seen once. The material sequenced was peripheral blood, taken 28 days after the second AZD1222 dose. The receptors were gathered from an adult who received the AZD1222 COVID-19 vaccine.

In the case of this clone: Different DNA sequences within this sample yield the same CDR3. The chain links TRBV18 to TRBJ2-1; 9 bases align to TRBD1. The germline gives CDR1 KGHSH, CDR2 LQKENI. The CDR3 covers 15 residues. Losses at the gene ends were 6 bases for V and 4 bases for J; bases not matched to a gene: 7. CDR3 sequence (DNA): TGTGCCAGCTCGCCCACAGGGGGCTCGTACAATGAGCAGTTCTTC. Translated, it gives CASSPTGGSYNEQFF.

This clone was recorded a few times. V gene TRBV7-2 combines with J gene TRBJ2-7; TRBD1 matches at 8 bases. The CDR3 consists of 15 residues. Germline-derived CDR1 and CDR2 are SGHTA and FQGNSA. The V gene end was trimmed by 4 bases and the J gene end by 2 bases; junction bases not matched to a gene: 7. Here the CDR3 reads CASSSQGAVAYEQYF. In DNA, the CDR3 is TGTGCCAGCAGCTCGCAGGGGGCAGTCGCCTACGAGCAGTACTTC.

This clone occurred once. The chain has TRBV10-3 and TRBJ2-2; 13 bases agree with TRBD2. With V trimmed by 3 bases and J by 1 base, 5 bases remained unmatched. Per germline, CDR1 ENHRY and CDR2 SYGVKD. The CDR3 covers 18 residues. The CDR3 loop is CAISDRLAGGLNTGELFF. The DNA for the CDR3 is TGTGCCATCAGTGATCGACTAGCGGGGGGACTGAACACCGGGGAGCTGTTTTTT.

This chain joins TRBV5-4 and TRBJ2-2; weak D call: TRBD2 (5 bases). V was pared by 0 bases and J by 6 bases, with 12 bases between. The CDR3 runs 15 residues. CDR1 is SGHNT and CDR2 is YYREEE in the germline V gene (reference sequence). This chain's CDR3 is CASSLAGRRAGELFF. CDR3 sequence (DNA): TGTGCCAGCAGCTTGGCTGGCAGGCGGGCCGGGGAGCTGTTTTTT.

This clone appeared a few times. The chain is built from TRBV4-2 and TRBJ2-4; D unclear. This CDR3 spans 14 amino acids. Germline CDR1 LGHNA, CDR2 YNFKEQ. V lost 1 base to trimming and J lost 5 bases, with 9 bases between them. CDR3 sequence reads: CASSQVGNQNIQYF. The CDR3 coding sequence is TGTGCCAGCAGCCAAGTTGGCAACCAAAACATTCAGTACTTC.

The chain has TRBV30 and TRBJ1-2; 7 bases align to TRBD1. The germline gives CDR1 GTSNPN, CDR2 SVGIG (reference sequence). This CDR3 spans 15 amino acids. With 3 bases clipped from V and 1 base from J, the junction kept 8 bases outside the gene matches. Here the CDR3 DNA reads TGTGCCTGGAGGCAGGGGACAGAGAGTAACTATGGCTACACCTTC. Its protein product is CAWRQGTESNYGYTF.

The chain carries TRBV12-3 or TRBV12-4 and TRBJ1-3; D is uncertain. Trimming pared 4 bases from V and 10 bases from J, leaving 8 bases between. There are 11 residues in the CDR3. The chain's CDR3 is CASSSLITIYF. DNA for the CDR3: TGTGCCAGCAGTTCTCTGATTACCATATATTTT.

The V and J genes are TRBV18 and TRBJ1-1; D not resolved. The CDR3 contains 14 residues. CDR1 and CDR2 (germline): KGHSH, LQKENI. V dropped 3 bases and J dropped 4 bases, with 12 bases sitting between them. The CDR3 protein is CASSPGVEGTEAFF. The CDR3 DNA reads TGTGCCAGCTCACCTGGGGTCGAAGGCACTGAAGCTTTCTTT.

For this clone: In the same sample, other DNA sequences code for this CDR3. The V gene is TRBV5-1, the J gene TRBJ2-3, with TRBD2 identical over 11 bases. The germline gives CDR1 SGHRS, CDR2 YFSETQ. J gave up 3 bases and V 2 bases, and 2 bases lay outside the gene matches. The length of the CDR3 is 15 residues. CDR3 nucleotide sequence: TGCGCCAGCAGCTTTGGACTAGCGGGTACAGATACGCAGTATTTT. Amino acid sequence: CASSFGLAGTDTQYF.

The chain is built from TRBV7-6 and TRBJ1-2; TRBD1 aligns across 7 bases. Trimming took 2 bases from V and 8 from J; bases not matched to a gene: 11. The CDR3 has 15 residues. The V gene's germline CDR1 is SGHVS and CDR2 FNYEAQ. CDR3 DNA sequence: TGTGCCAGCAGCTTAAGGACAGGCGACCCTGGGGGCTACACCTTC. Its protein is CASSLRTGDPGGYTF.

This chain uses TRBV7-2 with TRBJ2-1, with 9 nucleotides matching TRBD2. The V and J ends lost 1 base and 7 bases, in that order; junction bases with no gene match: 5. Germline CDR1 and CDR2: SGHTA and FQGNSA. This CDR3 comprises 15 residues. CDR3 loop: CASSLVGLAGNEQFF. In DNA, the CDR3 is TGTGCCAGCAGCTTAGTGGGACTAGCTGGTAATGAGCAGTTCTTC.

The chain joins TRBV6-5 to TRBJ1-5; 8 nucleotides agree with TRBD1. Losses at the gene ends were 9 bases for V and 2 bases for J; bases not matched to a gene: 6. This CDR3 spans 14 amino acids. From germline, CDR1 is MNHEY and CDR2 SVGAGI. The CDR3 DNA follows: TGTGCCAGTGTCCTGACAGGGGGCAATCAGCCCCAGCATTTT. Translating gives CASVLTGGNQPQHF.

The CDR3 bases are TGTGCCAGCAGTTTAGCGGGGGGAGGGCAGTACTTC. It translates to CASSLAGGGQYF. The V gene is TRBV12-3 or TRBV12-4, the J gene TRBJ2-7; D perhaps matches TRBD2 (6 bases). This CDR3 is built from 12 residues. The germline V and J ends were trimmed by 0 bases and 9 bases, with 9 bases remaining between them.

This chain uses TRBV25-1 with TRBJ2-3, with 7 bases that match TRBD2. Germline CDR1 is MGHDK and CDR2 is SYGVNS. CDR3 length equals 11 residues. V lost 9 bases and J lost 4; bases outside the gene matches: 1. The CDR3 spells CASRGADTQYF. In nucleotides, the CDR3 is TGTGCCAGTCGGGGGGCAGATACGCAGTATTTT.

Remarks on this clone: Additional DNA sequences in this sample encode the identical CDR3. The J gene is TRBJ2-3, the V gene TRBV4-2; TRBD2 matches at 12 bases. The length of the CDR3 is 18 residues. V lost 1 base to trimming and J lost 0 bases; unmatched junction nucleotides: 5. From germline, CDR1 is LGHNA and CDR2 YNFKEQ. The DNA of the CDR3 is TGTGCCAGCAGCCAAGTGACTAGCGGGGGACCTAGCACAGATACGCAGTATTTT. Translated: CASSQVTSGGPSTDTQYF.

With regard to this clone: Other nucleotide sequences from this sample produce the same CDR3. For the CDR3, the DNA is TGCAGTGCTAGAGGCAGGTACGAGCAGTACTTC. Protein sequence: CSARGRYEQYF. The chain combines TRBV20-1 with TRBJ2-7; D unresolved. There are 11 residues in the CDR3. Germline loops: CDR1 DFQATT, CDR2 SNEGSKA (reference sequence). V dropped 1 base and J dropped 4 bases, with 5 bases sitting between them.

The chain has TRBV13 and TRBJ2-3; 8 nucleotides line up with TRBD2. The CDR3 spans 13 residues. The ends lost 8 bases at V and 3 bases at J; junction bases unmatched: 4. Germline CDR1 reads PRHDT; CDR2 reads FYEKMQ (reference sequence). As DNA, the CDR3 is TGTGCCAGCTATCGGGGGGGAACAGATACGCAGTATTTT. It yields the protein CASYRGGTDTQYF.

The chain couples TRBV7-9 to TRBJ1-2; 7 positions agree with TRBD1. The V gene's germline CDR1 is SEHNR and CDR2 FQNEAQ (reference sequence). This CDR3 spans 13 amino acids. Unmatched junction bases numbered 3, after V lost 5 bases and J lost 3 bases. The CDR3 protein is CASSRDSHYGYTF. The DNA for the CDR3 is TGTGCCAGCAGCAGGGACAGCCACTATGGCTACACCTTC.

The chain couples TRBV27 to TRBJ2-7; the D gene is possibly TRBD1 (6 bases). The germline V gene has CDR1 MNHEY and CDR2 SMNVEV (reference sequence). This CDR3 comprises 13 residues. Trimming removed 8 bases at V and 0 bases at J, with 11 bases between. In nucleotides, the CDR3 is TGTGCCAGCGTGGGGGCCAGCTCCTACGAGCAGTACTTC. This gives the protein CASVGASSYEQYF.

This clone occurred a few times. The rearrangement joins TRBV28 to TRBJ2-7; TRBD1 aligns across 8 bases. CDR3 length: 14 amino acids. Trimming removed 6 bases from V and 4 bases from J; junction bases left unmatched: 8. Germline V gives CDR1 MDHEN, CDR2 SYDVKM. The CDR3: CASRLDRVRYEQYF. The CDR3 DNA is TGTGCCAGCAGGCTGGACAGGGTAAGGTACGAGCAGTACTTC. Full variable domain (missing parts from reference TRBV28 and TRBJ2-7): DVKVTQSSRYLVKRTGEKVFLECVQDMDHENMFWYRQDPGLGLRLIYFSYDVKMKEKGDIPEGYSVSREKKERFSLILESASTNQTSMYLCASRLDRVRYEQYFGPGTRLTVT.

This chain joins TRBV7-2 and TRBJ1-2; TRBD1 matches at 9 bases. The J segment lost 6 bases and the V segment lost 5 bases, leaving 16 bases of the junction unmatched. The CDR3 spans 17 residues. In germline, CDR1 is SGHTA, CDR2 FQGNSA. The CDR3 reads CASSNRQGVRGRDGYTF. DNA for the CDR3: TGTGCCAGCAGCAATCGACAGGGGGTAAGGGGTCGAGATGGCTACACCTTC.

V is TRBV30 and J is TRBJ1-1, with D hard to call. This CDR3 is 14 amino acids long. V lost 5 bases and J 0 bases, leaving 13 bases between the germline ends. Germline CDR1 is GTSNPN and CDR2 is SVGIG (reference sequence). CDR3 amino acids: CAWRRQSVNTEAFF. DNA for the CDR3: TGTGCCTGGCGCCGCCAATCAGTGAACACTGAAGCTTTCTTT.

The V and J genes are TRBV12-5 and TRBJ2-5; the D call may be TRBD1 or TRBD2 (6 bases each). The CDR3 is 15 residues long. Germline V gene lookup returns CDR1 LGHNT and CDR2 FRNRAP. V shed 0 bases and J shed 4 bases, with 12 bases lying between them. CDR3: CASGLVPGAGETQYF. In nucleotides, the CDR3 is TGTGCTAGTGGTTTGGTACCGGGGGCCGGAGAGACCCAGTACTTC.

This chain links TRBV5-1 with TRBJ1-6; D remains ambiguous. Germline V CDR1 and CDR2: SGHRS, YFSETQ. The CDR3 length is 17 residues. V was cut by 0 bases and J by 4 bases, with 14 bases left in between. This chain's CDR3 is CASSLEPDSRYNSPLHF. The CDR3 coding sequence is TGCGCCAGCAGCTTGGAGCCAGACTCACGATATAATTCACCCCTCCACTTT.

This sequence joins TRBV14 and TRBJ1-2; no definite D call. V was shortened by 4 bases and J by 3 bases, with 9 bases between the two germline ends. The CDR3 is 13 amino acids. In germline, CDR1 is SGHDN, CDR2 FVKESK. CDR3: CASSPAPDYGYTF. The DNA of the CDR3 is TGTGCCAGCAGCCCAGCCCCTGACTATGGCTACACCTTC.